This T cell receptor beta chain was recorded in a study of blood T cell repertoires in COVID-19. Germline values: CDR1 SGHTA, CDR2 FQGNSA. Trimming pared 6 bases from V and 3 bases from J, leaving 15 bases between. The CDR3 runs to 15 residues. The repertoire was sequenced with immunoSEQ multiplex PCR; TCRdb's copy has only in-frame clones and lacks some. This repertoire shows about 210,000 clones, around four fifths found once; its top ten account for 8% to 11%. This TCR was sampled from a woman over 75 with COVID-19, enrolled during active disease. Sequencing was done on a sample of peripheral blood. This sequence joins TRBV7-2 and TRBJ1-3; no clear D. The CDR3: CASRTTGVSGNTIYF. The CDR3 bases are TGTGCCAGCAGGACGACTGGAGTGAGTGGAAACACCATATATTTT.